This T cell receptor beta chain derives from a study of blood T cell repertoires in COVID-19 (dated by TCRdb to about 2020). General notes on the study: Samples from collaborators originated in the United States, Italy and Spain and spanned both the acute and convalescent phases of COVID-19. The prospective study material was composed of cDNA or gDNA derived from T cells, B-cell-depleted T cells, or PBMCs. Subjects who had been exposed to COVID-19, were actively infected with it, or had recovered from it provided the deeply sampled blood TCRbeta repertoires that made up the dataset. The repertoires were made available in a free public database intended to serve as a resource for research on the immune response to SARS-CoV-2. Samples came from the ongoing ImmuneRACE study (first 160 participants) plus 1,254 subjects from 6 global collaborators. A de-identified subject ID, COVID-19 status, age in years and sex were almost always included in the sample metadata. Where HLA class I and class II types were available, the types were taken from metadata supplied by the sample provider, not from assay-based typing.

Turning to this clone: Its binding antigen is unknown. One base away there is no much larger clone; base qualities are not given.

Study-wide findings and limitations: The quantity of clinical and demographic metadata differed by source and by participant and was supplied without curation.

Each collaborating institution followed its own protocols to collect whole blood in K2EDTA tubes. Collaborator samples were shipped for TCRbeta analysis as frozen whole blood, isolated PBMCs, or DNA extracted from either sample type. TCRbeta CDR3 regions were amplified from genomic DNA using the immunoSEQ Assay, a bias-controlled multiplex PCR. The paper's processing steps were these. Within the assay, amplification of reference gene primers was used to estimate how many nucleated cells each sample contained. Sequence reads were collapsed and filtered to measure the absolute abundance of every unique TCRbeta CDR3 rearrangement. For each sample, productive Simpson clonality was calculated as the square root of Simpson's diversity index over productive rearrangements. The table was pulled from immuneACCESS by TCRdb, which kept in-frame rearrangements only. Such tables lose some clones; where checked, under half of the loss comes from unresolved V genes, and the rest has no known cause. V and J calls and clone size are as listed in that table; D and trimming were resolved from the DNA. Present in this sample are fewer than 25,000 clones, about 90% of which were seen just once. The top ten hold about 25% of the sample.

This clonotype was obtained from a human donor with active COVID-19. The donor label of this sample is uncertain. Material: peripheral blood.

The CDR3 sequence is CASRGDKLAGGPDTQYF. The nucleotide sequence reads TGTGCCAGCAGGGGGGACAAACTAGCGGGAGGCCCAGATACGCAGTATTTT. The rearranged segments are TRBV28 and TRBJ2-3, with TRBD2 identical over 12 junction bases. V lost 6 bases and J lost 4 bases, and the count of bases not matched to a germline gene is 11. The germline V gene provides CDR1 MDHEN and CDR2 SYDVKM. From the cysteine up to the phenylalanine, the CDR3 has a length of 17 residues. The DNA shown is the 51-base CDR3, in frame from base 1. Full variable domain (CDR3 extended with the reference TRBV28 and TRBJ2-3 proteins): DVKVTQSSRYLVKRTGEKVFLECVQDMDHENMFWYRQDPGLGLRLIYFSYDVKMKEKGDIPEGYSVSREKKERFSLILESASTNQTSMYLCASRGDKLAGGPDTQYFGPGTRLTVL.